Sequencing of this TCR beta chain was carried out in a study of cytomegalovirus exposure and HLA in healthy donors. Study-level results: In a later analysis, V- and J-gene trimming of beta chains associated with a DCLRE1C missense variant, replicated independently.

PCR employed 60 Vbeta and 13 Jbeta primers. Clones were read by immunoSEQ multiplex PCR, and TCRdb kept only the in-frame ones, dropping some. The data contain 120,000 to 150,000 clones, less than 80% of them seen just once; the ten biggest clones take up roughly 10%. In the case of this clone: Its antigen remains unidentified.

Unmatched junction bases numbered 2, after V lost 5 bases and J lost 6 bases. Germline values: CDR1 KGHSH, CDR2 LQKENI. The CDR3 length is 12 residues. This TCR was sampled from a woman aged 45-60 years in good health and CMV-seropositive. Material for sequencing was PBMCs. This chain connects TRBV18 to TRBJ1-2; 8 bases line up with TRBD1. The DNA of the CDR3 is TGTGCCAGCTCATCGACAGGGGATGGCTACACCTTC. It is translated as CASSSTGDGYTF.